This T cell receptor beta chain was recovered during a study of blood T cell repertoires in COVID-19. In the original workflow: Estimated nucleated cell counts came from reference gene primer amplification. Generated by immunoSEQ multiplex PCR, the TCRdb table keeps only in-frame clones and is missing some. V, J and clone size are taken as reported in that table, and D and trimming were inferred from the DNA itself. The table has 35,000 to 40,000 clones, over 75% seen once; the top ten hold around 40%. The CDR3 is made up of 13 amino acids. Trimming pared 6 bases from V and 1 base from J, leaving 9 bases between. Germline assignment: CDR1 MDHEN and CDR2 SYDVKM.

Source material: peripheral blood. The chain employs TRBV28 and TRBJ1-1, with unresolved D. The sequence derives from a man older than 75 with active or convalescent COVID-19. The CDR3 DNA follows: TGTGCCAGCAGCTGGCAGGCGAACACTGAAGCTTTCTTT. This sequence encodes CASSWQANTEAFF.